This T cell receptor (beta chain) comes out of a study of shared clonotypes between healthy human individuals. Overall study context: CD4 naive cells filled three plates per donor, CD4 memory three, CD8 naive two and CD8 memory one. Study observations and caveats: Non-shared clonotypes had lower generation probabilities than clonotypes shared by all four sorted-subset donors. Naive subsets generally had larger estimated richness than memory subsets.

Germline CDR1 SGHNT, CDR2 YYREEE (reference sequence). V lost 2 bases to trimming and J lost 3 bases; unmatched junction nucleotides: 5. CDR3 length: 15 residues. As concerns this clone: The antigen remains unidentified.

Genomic DNA from each subset was divided evenly over several immunoSEQ plates. TCRdb keeps only in-frame clones here, not all; method: immunoSEQ multiplex PCR. Of roughly 1,600,000 clones in the sample, around 98.5% are singletons; the top ten hold approximately 0.38%. The clonotype comes from a man under 40 in good health. V is TRBV5-4 and J is TRBJ2-7; 10 bases agree with TRBD2. Sequenced material: naive CD4+ T cells sorted from blood. The sample's subset: CD45RA+ positively selected. CDR3 region: CASSLAGGANYEQYF. DNA of the CDR3: TGTGCCAGCAGCTTAGCGGGAGGGGCTAACTACGAGCAGTACTTC.